This T cell receptor beta chain comes out of a study of T cells in Graves' hyperthyroidism and ophthalmopathy. Amplification of TCR beta CDR3 regions was performed using RNA transcripts as template. Carried out on the TCR CDR3, a first-round RT-PCR used the HTBI primer set. TCRdb used MiXCR to reprocess the multiplex PCR reads, holding one entry per CDR3 protein. The sample holds approximately 380,000 distinct CDR3 sequences; 15% to 20% are singletons and the top ten take 3% to 4%. The CDR3 has 13 amino acids. Germline V gives CDR1 MNHNS, CDR2 SASEGT. V lost 6 bases and J lost 7, with 16 bases in between. There are many counts of this clonotype.

The material sequenced was blood. The chain carries TRBV6-1 and TRBJ2-7, with D perhaps TRBD1 (5 bases). This TCR was sampled from a woman aged 18-29 years with Graves' hyperthyroidism. The CDR3 DNA is TGTGCCAGCAGATCCAGGGCTCTAGGGGAGCAGTACTTC. It yields the protein CASRSRALGEQYF.